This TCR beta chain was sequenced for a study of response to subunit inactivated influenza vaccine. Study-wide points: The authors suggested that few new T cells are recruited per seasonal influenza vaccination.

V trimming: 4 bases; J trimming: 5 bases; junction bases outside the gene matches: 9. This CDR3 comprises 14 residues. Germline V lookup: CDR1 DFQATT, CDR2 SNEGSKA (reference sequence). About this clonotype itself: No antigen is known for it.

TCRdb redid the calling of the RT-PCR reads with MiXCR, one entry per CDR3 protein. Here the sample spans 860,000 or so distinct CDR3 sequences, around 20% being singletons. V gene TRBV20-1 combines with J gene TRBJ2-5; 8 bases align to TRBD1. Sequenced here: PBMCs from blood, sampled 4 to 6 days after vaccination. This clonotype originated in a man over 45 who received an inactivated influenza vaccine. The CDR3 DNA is TGCAGTGCTACAGGACAGGGACCAAGGGAGACCCAGTACTTC. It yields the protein CSATGQGPRETQYF.